This T cell receptor beta chain was sequenced during a study of blood T cell repertoires in COVID-19. Study-wide background: Italy, Spain and the United States were the sources of the convalescent and acute COVID-19 samples. T cells, B-cell-depleted T cells, or PBMCs supplied cDNA or gDNA.

Authors' methods: Quantification of nucleated cells was approximated via reference gene primer amplification. Sequencing used immunoSEQ multiplex PCR; TCRdb keeps in-frame clones, though not all of them. V and J calls plus clone size are reproduced from that table; the DNA served to infer D and trimming. Of 50,000 to 60,000 clones listed, roughly 90% are singletons. V shed 4 bases and J 0 bases; nucleotides not matched to a gene: 1. Germline lookup yields CDR1 LGHDT and CDR2 YNNKEL (reference sequence). The CDR3 length is 15 residues. The chain recombines TRBV3-1 (or the pseudogene TRBV3-2) with TRBJ1-5; 9 bases map to TRBD1. The sample comprised peripheral blood. This TCR derives from a man aged 60 to 75 with active COVID-19. The CDR3 sequence is CASSRQGDSNQPQHF. The CDR3 DNA sequence: TGTGCCAGCAGCCGACAGGGGGATAGCAATCAGCCCCAGCATTTT.